The 10 T cell receptor beta chains below all came from one sample that was sequenced in a study of blood T cell repertoires in COVID-19. Libraries were prepared by immunoSEQ multiplex PCR; TCRdb keeps only in-frame clonotypes and omits some of them. The data show under 150,000 clones, around 79% seen once. Material: peripheral blood. The receptors originated from a man older than 75 with acute or convalescent COVID-19.

In regard to this clone: Other DNA sequences in the same sample also yield this CDR3. This chain connects TRBV5-1 to TRBJ1-2, with D possibly TRBD1 on 6 matching bases. The CDR3 has 14 residues. The ends were cut back, 2 bases at V and 2 bases at J, with 10 bases in the middle. Germline V CDR1 and CDR2: SGHRS, YFSETQ. The chain's CDR3 is CASSLGGENYGYTF. The DNA of the CDR3 is TGCGCCAGCAGCTTAGGGGGTGAGAACTATGGCTACACCTTC.

The chain couples TRBV29-1 to TRBJ2-5, with 8 bases identical to TRBD2. The CDR3 contains 12 residues. Germline values: CDR1 SQVTM, CDR2 ANQGSEA. V lost 7 bases to trimming and J lost 5 bases; unmatched junction nucleotides: 6. This CDR3 reads CSGGRGGETQYF. CDR3 nucleotide sequence: TGCAGCGGGGGCCGGGGGGGGGAGACCCAGTACTTC.

As regards this clone: In the same sample, other DNA sequences code for this CDR3. V usage is TRBV7-2 and J usage is TRBJ2-7, with D maybe TRBD1 (6 bases). Deletions cut 6 bases from V and 3 bases from J, with 12 bases between. The CDR3 consists of 13 residues. CDR1 and CDR2 from the germline V gene are SGHTA and FQGNSA. CDR3 sequence (DNA): TGTGCCAGCAGTTTTGGCAGGGGCTACGAGCAGTACTTC. It yields the protein CASSFGRGYEQYF.

This chain uses TRBV7-2 with TRBJ2-5, with 11 bases matching TRBD1. The CDR3 loop spans 14 amino acids. The germline gives CDR1 SGHTA, CDR2 FQGNSA. J lost 14 bases, V lost 2 bases, and 10 bases had no gene match. The CDR3 sequence: CASSLQGQGAPRYF. Here the CDR3 DNA reads TGTGCCAGCAGCTTACAAGGACAGGGGGCCCCGAGATACTTC.

The J gene is TRBJ1-6, the V gene TRBV19; TRBD1 matches 10 bases. Looked up from germline, CDR1 is LNHDA and CDR2 is SQIVND (reference sequence). Germline trimming cut 3 bases from V and 8 bases from J; bases unmatched to any gene: 7. This CDR3 has 16 residues. CDR3 coding DNA: TGTGCCAGTAGTATCTCGGGACAGGGGTACGATTCACCCCTCCACTTT. Protein: CASSISGQGYDSPLHF.

This chain joins TRBV2 and TRBJ2-5; maybe TRBD2 (5 bases). V lost 7 bases and J lost 9, with 24 bases in between. CDR3 length equals 15 residues. The germline V gene encodes CDR1 SNHLY and CDR2 FYNNEI. DNA of the CDR3: TGTGCCAGCAAGAGGGCGAACGGGGATATGTGGGCCCAGTACTTC. It is translated as CASKRANGDMWAQYF.

The V call is TRBV29-1, the J call TRBJ1-6; unclear D gene. With 6 bases removed from V and 6 bases from J, the gap between germline ends came to 12 bases. This CDR3 comprises 13 residues. CDR1 and CDR2 (germline): SQVTM, ANQGSEA. For the CDR3, the DNA is TGCAGCGTCACTCTAGCGCCTAATTCACCCCTCCACTTT. Amino acid sequence: CSVTLAPNSPLHF.

J is TRBJ2-1 and V is TRBV7-2; 7 bases fit TRBD1. The CDR3 is made up of 15 amino acids. V shed 3 bases and J 4 bases; nucleotides not matched to a gene: 6. Germline CDR1 is SGHTA and CDR2 is FQGNSA. The CDR3 DNA sequence: TGTGCCAGCAGCTTTGAGAGACAGGGTTACAATGAGCAGTTCTTC. Residues: CASSFERQGYNEQFF.

V gene TRBV3-1 (or the pseudogene TRBV3-2) combines with J gene TRBJ2-7; 8 bases match TRBD1. V shed 4 bases and J 4 bases; nucleotides not matched to a gene: 3. Germline V gene data show CDR1 as LGHDT and CDR2 as YNNKEL (reference sequence). This CDR3 contains 13 residues. The CDR3 spells CASSPTGGYEQYF. The DNA for the CDR3 is TGTGCCAGCAGCCCAACAGGGGGTTACGAGCAGTACTTC.

This chain joins TRBV5-5 and TRBJ2-7, with D tentatively TRBD1 (6 bases). Germline CDR1 is SGHKS and CDR2 is YYEKEE (reference sequence). V was clipped by 2 bases and J by 6 bases, with 21 bases between them. The CDR3 totals 16 residues. CDR3 DNA sequence: TGTGCCAGCAGCTTTCTAGGGGCCGGGATAGGGGGCGAGCAGTACTTC. This codes for CASSFLGAGIGGEQYF.